This entry lists 22 T cell receptor beta chains sequenced from one sample in a study of cytomegalovirus exposure and HLA in healthy donors. Measured with immunoSEQ multiplex PCR; TCRdb has only the in-frame clones, and not every one. The data show over 200,000 clones, over 75% seen once. Sequenced sample: PBMCs. These receptors were taken from a woman younger than 35 in good health and CMV-seropositive.

This rearrangement joins TRBV10-3 to TRBJ1-2; D may be TRBD1 (6 bases). V lost 6 bases and J 5 bases, leaving 16 bases between the germline ends. The CDR3 totals 14 residues. The germline V gene has CDR1 ENHRY and CDR2 SYGVKD. The DNA of the CDR3 is TGTGCCATCAGCATCCAGGGGATAGGGTATGGCTACACCTTC. Translation gives CAISIQGIGYGYTF.

This clone occurred a few times. The genes are TRBV5-6 and TRBJ1-2; 9 nucleotides match TRBD1. The germline gives CDR1 SGHDT, CDR2 YYEEEE. This CDR3 has 12 amino acids. V lost 2 bases to trimming and J lost 8 bases; unmatched junction nucleotides: 1. CDR3 nucleotides: TGTGCCAGCAGCTTTACAGGGGGCGGCTACACCTTC. Protein product: CASSFTGGGYTF.

In this sample, this clone turned up once. V gene TRBV29-1 combines with J gene TRBJ2-1; 9 bases fit TRBD2. V shed 7 bases, J shed 6 bases, and the junction held 10 bases outside the gene matches. Germline loops: CDR1 SQVTM, CDR2 ANQGSEA. This CDR3 spans 14 amino acids. This chain's CDR3 is CSAVAGAPRNEQFF. DNA for the CDR3: TGCAGCGCGGTAGCGGGAGCCCCCCGCAATGAGCAGTTCTTC.

The chain recombines TRBV28 with TRBJ1-2; 8 nucleotides align to TRBD1. Germline V gene data show CDR1 as MDHEN and CDR2 as SYDVKM. This CDR3 contains 13 residues. Losses at the gene ends were 6 bases for V and 8 bases for J; bases not matched to a gene: 8. The CDR3 protein is CASSPTGERGYTF. CDR3 nucleotide sequence: TGTGCCAGCAGCCCGACAGGGGAACGGGGCTACACCTTC.

The V and J genes are TRBV28 and TRBJ1-5; D perhaps matches TRBD1 (6 bases). The V gene's germline CDR1 is MDHEN and CDR2 SYDVKM. The CDR3 is 14 amino acids. V shed 3 bases and J shed 5 bases, with 11 bases lying between them. The CDR3 loop reads CASSFLGGDQPQHF. DNA of the CDR3: TGTGCCAGCAGTTTTTTAGGGGGGGATCAGCCCCAGCATTTT.

This sequence joins TRBV4-1 and TRBJ2-7; 9 nucleotides align to TRBD2. The ends lost 0 bases at V and 1 base at J; junction bases unmatched: 4. This CDR3 has 16 residues. The V gene's germline CDR1 is MGHRA and CDR2 YSYEKL. This CDR3 reads CASSQERTSVSYEQYF. CDR3 nucleotides: TGCGCCAGCAGCCAAGAGAGGACTAGCGTATCCTACGAGCAGTACTTC.

The chain has TRBV15 and TRBJ2-7; TRBD2 agrees at 7 bases. J lost 4 bases, V lost 0 bases, and 6 bases had no gene match. Looked up from germline, CDR1 is LNHNV and CDR2 is YYDKDF (reference sequence). The CDR3 runs to 15 residues. The CDR3 spells CATSRDRWGGYEQYF. The CDR3 region has the DNA TGTGCCACCAGCAGAGATCGGTGGGGGGGATACGAGCAGTACTTC.

The chain has TRBV15 and TRBJ2-3; 8 bases map to TRBD1. The length of the CDR3 is 14 residues. V was pared by 3 bases and J by 1 base, with 0 bases of the junction left unmatched. CDR1 and CDR2 (germline): LNHNV, YYDKDF (reference sequence). CDR3 protein: CATSRDRGTDTQYF. CDR3 in DNA: TGTGCCACCAGCAGGGACAGGGGCACAGATACGCAGTATTTT.

The rearrangement joins TRBV9 to TRBJ2-2; 10 bases map to TRBD2. CDR3 length equals 16 residues. Germline CDR1 and CDR2: SGDLS and YYNGEE. Trimming cost V 3 bases and J 7 bases; bases outside gene matches: 9. The CDR3 protein is CASSGTSGNRRGELFF. In DNA, the CDR3 is TGTGCCAGCAGCGGTACTAGCGGGAACAGGCGCGGGGAGCTGTTTTTT.

This chain links TRBV11-3 with TRBJ2-1; tentative D call: TRBD1 (6 bases). The CDR3 spans 14 residues. From germline, CDR1 is SGHNT and CDR2 YENEEA. The V and J ends lost 6 bases and 12 bases respectively, with 21 bases between them. CDR3 sequence (DNA): TGTGCCAGCAGTGCCGGGACAACAACCTTCGGGCAGTTCTTC. Amino acids: CASSAGTTTFGQFF. The complete variable domain, with remaining parts taken from reference TRBV11-3 and TRBJ2-1, reads EAGVVQSPRYKIIEKKQPVAFWCNPISGHNTLYWYLQNLGQGPELLIRYENEEAVDDSQLPKDRFSAERLKGVDSTLKIQPAELGDSAVYLCASSAGTTTFGQFFGPGTRLTVL.

This chain links TRBV6-6 with TRBJ2-7; TRBD1 matches at 7 bases. Germline trimming cut 0 bases from V and 2 bases from J; bases unmatched to any gene: 7. Germline V gives CDR1 MNHNY, CDR2 SVGAGI (reference sequence). The CDR3 has 16 residues. CDR3: CASSYSMGTEPYEQYF. For the CDR3, the DNA is TGTGCCAGCAGTTACTCGATGGGGACAGAGCCCTACGAGCAGTACTTC.

The chain joins TRBV6-1 to TRBJ1-5, with a tentative D call TRBD1 (5 bases). The germline CDR1 and CDR2 sequences are MNHNS and SASEGT. The CDR3 consists of 14 residues. Trimming removed 6 bases at V and 5 bases at J, with 14 bases between. The CDR3 DNA reads as TGTGCCAGCAGGGTTACAGGTATTTATCAGCCCCAGCATTTT. Its translation is CASRVTGIYQPQHF.

This sequence joins TRBV4-1 and TRBJ2-1; 7 bases are a match to TRBD2. The V segment lost 0 bases and the J segment 5 bases; nucleotides outside the gene matches: 4. The CDR3 loop spans 15 amino acids. Germline V gives CDR1 MGHRA, CDR2 YSYEKL. The CDR3 region is CASSQDPLADNEQFF. Written as DNA, the CDR3 is TGCGCCAGCAGCCAAGATCCGCTAGCGGACAATGAGCAGTTCTTC.

J is TRBJ2-1 and V is TRBV11-1; TRBD2 matches at 9 bases. Looked up from germline, CDR1 is SGHAT and CDR2 is FQDESV (reference sequence). CDR3 length: 15 amino acids. Losses at the gene ends were 2 bases for V and 6 bases for J; bases not matched to a gene: 5. The CDR3 DNA follows: TGTGCCAGCAGCTTACGGCTAGCGGGAATCAATGAGCAGTTCTTC. Translation gives CASSLRLAGINEQFF.

The chain links TRBV30 to TRBJ2-7; 7 nucleotides match TRBD1. This CDR3 spans 17 amino acids. Germline loops: CDR1 GTSNPN, CDR2 SVGIG (reference sequence). J lost 2 bases, V lost 3 bases, and 16 bases had no gene match. CDR3 sequence (DNA): TGTGCCTGGAGGGTCTTCCCTCACCCGACAGGGACCTACGAGCAGTACTTC. Its protein is CAWRVFPHPTGTYEQYF.

V gene TRBV7-9 combines with J gene TRBJ1-1; unclear D gene. The V end lost 3 bases, the J end lost 2 bases, and 16 bases lay between the germline ends. The CDR3 totals 16 residues. Per germline, CDR1 SEHNR and CDR2 FQNEAQ (reference sequence). CDR3 region: CASSFDSTPVNTEAFF. The CDR3 DNA follows: TGTGCCAGCAGCTTTGACTCAACACCAGTTAACACTGAAGCTTTCTTT. The whole variable domain, remainder taken from reference TRBV7-9 and TRBJ1-1, is DTGVSQNPRHKITKRGQNVTFRCDPISEHNRLYWYRQTLGQGPEFLTYFQNEAQLEKSRLLSDRFSAERPKGSFSTLEIQRTEQGDSAMYLCASSFDSTPVNTEAFFGQGTRLTVV.

The DNA of the CDR3 is TGTGCCAGCAGCTCGTTTACGACTAGCCCAGATACGCAGTATTTT. It translates to CASSSFTTSPDTQYF. The chain links TRBV7-9 to TRBJ2-3; the match to TRBD2 covers 7 bases. V gave up 4 bases and J gave up 4 bases; unmatched junction bases: 8. Per germline, CDR1 SEHNR and CDR2 FQNEAQ (reference sequence). The CDR3 spans 15 residues.

This chain joins TRBV7-2 and TRBJ2-1, with 14 bases matching TRBD2. CDR3 length: 14 amino acids. Germline V gives CDR1 SGHTA, CDR2 FQGNSA. V dropped 4 bases and J dropped 8; count of bases not matched to a gene: 1. The CDR3 bases are TGTGCCAGCAGCTCGACTAGCGGGAGGGATGAGCAGTTCTTC. Its translation is CASSSTSGRDEQFF.

This rearrangement joins TRBV2 to TRBJ1-5; TRBD1 matches at 7 bases. CDR1 and CDR2 (germline): SNHLY, FYNNEI. The junction had 10 bases not matched to a gene; V was cut back by 5 bases and J by 3 bases. This CDR3 spans 16 amino acids. The CDR3 sequence is CASSPTGVKPNQPQHF. Here the CDR3 DNA reads TGTGCCAGCAGTCCTACAGGGGTCAAACCCAATCAGCCCCAGCATTTT.

CDR3: CASSAPTYRAGATNEKLFF. The CDR3 region has the DNA TGTGCCAGCAGTGCTCCGACCTACAGGGCGGGGGCGACTAATGAAAAACTGTTTTTT. This rearrangement joins TRBV2 to TRBJ1-4; TRBD1 is a possible D gene (6 bases). The germline CDR1 and CDR2 sequences are SNHLY and FYNNEI. This CDR3 is built from 19 residues. Trimming left V 4 bases short and J 2 bases short, with 23 bases between.

V and J are TRBV6-6 and TRBJ2-7; D may be TRBD1 (6 bases). The V gene's germline CDR1 is MNHNY and CDR2 SVGAGI (reference sequence). The germline V and J ends were trimmed by 6 bases and 0 bases, with 12 bases remaining between them. This CDR3 has 14 residues. This chain's CDR3 is CASRVGGYSYEQYF. For the CDR3, the DNA is TGTGCCAGCAGAGTAGGGGGTTACTCCTACGAGCAGTACTTC.

This clone showed up just once. The chain uses TRBV6-5 and TRBJ2-7; 8 bases map to TRBD1. This CDR3 comprises 15 residues. V lost 3 bases to trimming and J lost 4 bases; unmatched junction nucleotides: 8. In germline, CDR1 is MNHEY, CDR2 SVGAGI. CDR3 DNA: TGTGCCAGCAGTTATTCGACAGGGGCACCTTACGAGCAGTACTTC. It codes for CASSYSTGAPYEQYF.